Shown below are 22 T cell receptor beta chains from a single sample sequenced in a study of T cell responses to AZD1222 COVID-19 vaccine (dated by TCRdb to 2020 to 2022). The time point tag for this specimen amounts to: about 28 days (+/-7) after the second vaccine dose. The protocol used for the library was the immunoSEQ multiplex PCR assay. TCRdb obtained this table from immuneACCESS and retained in-frame rearrangements with V and J assigned. These tables miss some clones; where compared with another copy, unresolved V genes account for less than half of the shortfall, and the remainder is unexplained. The sample profile shows about 200,000 clones; approximately 93% of them were found once. The top ten hold roughly 1% of the sample. This sample comprised peripheral blood, obtained 28 days after the second AZD1222 dose. The receptors were sampled from an adult who received the AZD1222 COVID-19 vaccine.

The chain links TRBV7-2 to TRBJ1-5; D remains ambiguous. The CDR3 is 14 amino acids. Germline CDR1 reads SGHTA; CDR2 reads FQGNSA. The V gene lost 2 bases and the J gene lost 5 bases, with 10 bases spanning the gap. CDR3 protein: CASSLWSVDQPQHF. In DNA, the CDR3 is TGTGCCAGCAGCTTATGGAGTGTGGATCAGCCCCAGCATTTT.

The chain couples TRBV24-1 to TRBJ1-2; no clear D gene. CDR3 length: 13 residues. The germline V gene has CDR1 KGHDR and CDR2 SFDVKD. The V and J ends lost 3 bases and 2 bases respectively, with 6 bases between them. The CDR3, as DNA: TGTGCCACCAGTGATGGCAGCAACTATGGCTACACCTTC. It translates to CATSDGSNYGYTF.

V and J are TRBV18 and TRBJ2-2; D gene unclear. Trimming shortened V by 6 bases and J by 2 bases, and 16 bases separated the two germline ends. Germline V gene data show CDR1 as KGHSH and CDR2 as LQKENI. The CDR3 length is 16 residues. For the CDR3, the DNA is TGTGCCAGCTCGTCTCCACAACTCTACAACACCGGGGAGCTGTTTTTT. Protein product: CASSSPQLYNTGELFF.

As concerns this clone: A junction boundary mismatches the germline segment, possibly from a read error. This chain joins TRBV6-5 and TRBJ1-1; D is unclear. This CDR3 has 12 amino acids. From germline, CDR1 is MNHEY and CDR2 SVGAGI. CDR3 sequence reads: CASSPRDTEAFF. The CDR3 region has the DNA TGTGCCAGCAGTCCCCGCGACACCGAAGCTTTCTTT.

This chain uses TRBV10-3 with TRBJ2-3, with 7 bases lining up with TRBD2. CDR3 size: 15 residues. Germline V gene lookup returns CDR1 ENHRY and CDR2 SYGVKD. V lost 4 bases and J lost 2; bases outside the gene matches: 6. In DNA, the CDR3 is TGTGCCATCAGTGGCGAAACTAGCGCCACAGATACGCAGTATTTT. Translated, it gives CAISGETSATDTQYF.

CDR3 sequence (DNA): TGTGCCAGTACCCTGGGGCCGACAGGGCTTAGCACAGATACGCAGTATTTT. Amino acids: CASTLGPTGLSTDTQYF. The chain combines TRBV19 with TRBJ2-3, with 7 bases lining up with TRBD1. The CDR3 length is 17 residues. V gave up 7 bases and J gave up 0 bases; unmatched junction bases: 13. CDR1 and CDR2 from the germline V gene are LNHDA and SQIVND (reference sequence).

The V gene is TRBV15, the J gene TRBJ1-2, with D unclear. The CDR3 loop spans 12 amino acids. CDR1 and CDR2 (germline): LNHNV, YYDKDF (reference sequence). V lost 10 bases to trimming and J lost 2 bases, with 11 bases between them. The CDR3, as DNA: TGTGCCAAATCCCAGGAAAACTATGGCTACACCTTC. Translating it yields CAKSQENYGYTF.

This clone was seen once. J is TRBJ2-5 and V is TRBV27; the match to TRBD2 covers 11 bases. The CDR3 loop spans 16 amino acids. The V gene end was trimmed by 5 bases and the J gene end by 5 bases; junction bases not matched to a gene: 10. The germline gives CDR1 MNHEY, CDR2 SMNVEV (reference sequence). DNA of the CDR3: TGTGCCAGCAGTCCGGGACTAGCGGCGATCGGGGAGACCCAGTACTTC. It encodes CASSPGLAAIGETQYF.

The chain carries TRBV7-8 and TRBJ2-7; TRBD2 matches 8 bases. Germline loops: CDR1 SGHVS, CDR2 FQNEAQ. The CDR3 runs to 15 residues. V gave up 5 bases and J gave up 2 bases; unmatched junction bases: 8. The CDR3 DNA is TGTGCCAGCAGCAAAACAACGGGACTAGCCTACGAGCAGTACTTC. Translation gives CASSKTTGLAYEQYF.

This chain connects TRBV29-1 to TRBJ1-4; D is unresolved. The V end was cut by 4 bases, the J end by 6 bases, with 15 bases between. This CDR3 has 14 amino acids. The germline V gene encodes CDR1 SQVTM and CDR2 ANQGSEA. The CDR3 region has the DNA TGCAGCGTTGGTATCGCGGGATATTATGAAAAACTGTTTTTT. Amino acid sequence: CSVGIAGYYEKLFF.

The chain has TRBV5-1 and TRBJ1-2; maybe TRBD1 (6 bases). CDR1 is SGHRS and CDR2 is YFSETQ in the germline V gene. This CDR3 has 15 amino acids. V was pared by 4 bases and J by 8 bases, with 21 bases between. CDR3 region: CASSDPGVPSRGYTF. The CDR3 DNA reads TGCGCCAGCAGCGACCCAGGGGTTCCTTCTCGGGGCTACACCTTC.

This chain connects TRBV3-1 (or the pseudogene TRBV3-2) to TRBJ2-3; 13 bases align to TRBD2. Per germline, CDR1 LGHDT and CDR2 YNNKEL (reference sequence). Unmatched junction bases numbered 10, after V lost 0 bases and J lost 13 bases. The CDR3 covers 16 residues. CDR3 nucleotide sequence: TGTGCCAGCAGCCAAGATCCGACTAGCGGGGGGCTGTTCGAGTATTTT. Translating it yields CASSQDPTSGGLFEYF.

The chain uses TRBV27 and TRBJ2-1; 8 nucleotides align to TRBD2. Germline V gene sequence: CDR1 MNHEY, CDR2 SMNVEV (reference sequence). This CDR3 comprises 16 residues. V lost 7 bases and J lost 5; bases outside the gene matches: 13. CDR3 sequence reads: CASTPSWRGANNEQFF. As DNA, the CDR3 is TGTGCCAGCACTCCCAGTTGGCGGGGGGCCAACAATGAGCAGTTCTTC.

The chain carries TRBV6-5 and TRBJ1-5; 8 nucleotides align to TRBD1. J was trimmed by 5 bases and V by 4 bases; bases with no gene match: 10. Germline CDR1 and CDR2: MNHEY and SVGAGI. The CDR3 spans 16 residues. CDR3 DNA sequence: TGTGCCAGCAGTTTACCGGACAGGGAGGGGGATCAGCCCCAGCATTTT. Translating gives CASSLPDREGDQPQHF.

The chain uses TRBV10-3 and TRBJ1-4, with a tentative D call TRBD1 (6 bases). The CDR3 is 13 residues long. Germline V gives CDR1 ENHRY, CDR2 SYGVKD. Trimming took 8 bases from V and 5 from J, leaving 12 bases between them. CDR3 DNA: TGTGCCATCGGAGGGGGGAAGAATGAAAAACTGTTTTTT. Translating it yields CAIGGGKNEKLFF.

V gene TRBV3-1 (or the pseudogene TRBV3-2) combines with J gene TRBJ1-5; D not certain. V lost 8 bases and J 2 bases, leaving 16 bases between the germline ends. The germline gives CDR1 LGHDT, CDR2 YNNKEL (reference sequence). The CDR3 is made up of 15 amino acids. The CDR3 nucleotides are TGTGCCAGCCATGATGCTACGATGGGCAATCAGCCCCAGCATTTT. Encoded protein: CASHDATMGNQPQHF.

The rearrangement uses TRBV6-2 or TRBV6-3 and TRBJ1-2; tentative D call: TRBD1 (6 bases). Trimming stripped 6 bases from V and 4 bases from J, with 12 bases between. Germline V lookup: CDR1 MNHEY, CDR2 SVGEGT. CDR3 length: 13 residues. CDR3 nucleotide sequence: TGTGCCAGCAGCGGAGGGGGGACCTATGGCTACACCTTC. Its protein is CASSGGGTYGYTF.

The chain employs TRBV18 and TRBJ2-5; possibly TRBD1 for D (7 bases). Trimming stripped 2 bases from V and 3 bases from J, with 13 bases between. The CDR3 totals 15 residues. Per the germline V gene, CDR1 is KGHSH and CDR2 is LQKENI. CDR3 residues: CASSPMEGQKETQYF. DNA of the CDR3: TGTGCCAGCTCACCAATGGAGGGACAGAAAGAGACCCAGTACTTC.

The chain joins TRBV2 to TRBJ1-2; 7 nucleotides line up with TRBD1. This CDR3 has 13 amino acids. Per the germline V gene, CDR1 is SNHLY and CDR2 is FYNNEI. The J segment lost 6 bases and the V segment lost 7 bases, leaving 8 bases of the junction unmatched. The CDR3 region is CASKRGPGNGYTF. CDR3 DNA sequence: TGTGCCAGCAAAAGGGGGCCAGGGAATGGCTACACCTTC.

The gene calls are TRBV2 and TRBJ1-5; 7 nucleotides agree with TRBD1. V lost 5 bases, J lost 3 bases, and 4 bases stayed unmatched. This CDR3 has 14 amino acids. CDR1 SNHLY and CDR2 FYNNEI come from the germline V gene. CDR3 loop: CASSPDRVNQPQHF. Here the CDR3 DNA reads TGTGCCAGCAGTCCCGACAGGGTCAATCAGCCCCAGCATTTT.

This chain connects TRBV29-1 to TRBJ2-2; the match to TRBD1 covers 11 bases. V lost 6 bases, J lost 5 bases, and 5 bases stayed unmatched. CDR1 is SQVTM and CDR2 is ANQGSEA in the germline V gene. This CDR3 spans 14 amino acids. CDR3 nucleotides: TGCAGCGTGCGGACAGGGGGCCGAACCGGGGAGCTGTTTTTT. Protein: CSVRTGGRTGELFF.

In nucleotides, the CDR3 is TGTGCCAGCAGACGCACGGGGAATACGCAGTATTTT. Its translation is CASRRTGNTQYF. The chain links TRBV12-3 or TRBV12-4 to TRBJ2-3; a possible D gene is TRBD2 (5 bases). This CDR3 has 12 amino acids. The germline V and J ends were trimmed by 6 bases and 7 bases, with 11 bases remaining between them.